These 27 T cell receptor beta chains were all obtained from the same sample, sequenced in a study of Tregs in tolerant kidney transplant recipients. These receptors' antigens are unknown. Measured with immunoSEQ multiplex PCR; TCRdb has only the in-frame clones, and not every one. The table has roughly 40,000 clones, over 95% seen once. The source material was Tregs from blood cultured with allogeneic cells. These receptors came from a human donor in good health.

The chain links TRBV6-4 to TRBJ2-2, with D possibly matching TRBD1 (5 bases). Germline CDR1 and CDR2: MRHNA and SNTAGT. This CDR3 region has 13 residues. V lost 8 bases and J lost 3, with 10 bases in between. In nucleotides, the CDR3 is TGTGCCAGCGGAGACAGTCACACCGGGGAGCTGTTTTTT. It encodes CASGDSHTGELFF.

A remark on this clone: One end of the junction fails to match germline, which may point to a read error. This rearrangement joins TRBV7-7 to TRBJ2-1, with 8 positions matching TRBD2. The CDR3 is 15 amino acids. CDR1 and CDR2 (germline): SSHAT, FNYEAQ (reference sequence). The CDR3 DNA follows: TGTGCTAGCAGTCCGGGACTAGTTTCTTACAATGAGCAGTTCTTC. Its translation is CASSPGLVSYNEQFF.

The rearrangement links TRBV30 to TRBJ2-3; 10 bases fit TRBD1. Germline-derived CDR1 and CDR2 are GTSNPN and SVGIG (reference sequence). V was pared by 5 bases and J by 2 bases, with 10 bases of the junction left unmatched. The CDR3 covers 16 residues. The CDR3 coding sequence is TGTGCCTGGGGGCCGGGACAGGGGTACCTCACAGATACGCAGTATTTT. Amino acids: CAWGPGQGYLTDTQYF. The complete variable domain, with remaining parts taken from reference TRBV30 and TRBJ2-3, reads SQTIHQWPATLVQPVGSPLSLECTVEGTSNPNLYWYRQAAGRGLQLLFYSVGIGQISSEVPQNLSASRPQDRQFILSSKKLLLSDSGFYLCAWGPGQGYLTDTQYFGPGTRLTVL.

CDR3 region: CASSFIAGVPSYEQYF. CDR3 bases: TGCGCCAGCAGCTTCATAGCGGGGGTACCCTCCTACGAGCAGTACTTC. J is TRBJ2-7 and V is TRBV5-1; TRBD2 matches at 9 bases. This CDR3 is 16 amino acids long. The germline CDR1 and CDR2 sequences are SGHRS and YFSETQ. Trimming at V came to 2 bases and at J to 0 bases, leaving 6 bases not matched to a gene.

V is TRBV6-5 and J is TRBJ1-2; TRBD1 agrees at 10 bases. The germline CDR1 and CDR2 sequences are MNHEY and SVGAGI. The CDR3 length is 13 residues. The V gene end was trimmed by 6 bases and the J gene end by 5 bases; junction bases not matched to a gene: 3. CDR3 protein: CASRSGQGYGYTF. As DNA, the CDR3 is TGTGCCAGCAGGTCGGGACAGGGGTATGGCTACACCTTC.

The rearrangement links TRBV5-1 to TRBJ2-3, with D possibly TRBD2 on 6 matching bases. Germline CDR1 is SGHRS and CDR2 is YFSETQ. Trimming pared 3 bases from V and 3 bases from J, leaving 8 bases between. This CDR3 region has 13 residues. The CDR3 protein is CASSWDSTDTQYF. The CDR3 nucleotides are TGCGCCAGCAGCTGGGACTCTACAGATACGCAGTATTTT.

This clone was observed once. The chain employs TRBV6-5 and TRBJ2-7, with D maybe TRBD1 (6 bases). The CDR3 totals 13 residues. The germline gives CDR1 MNHEY, CDR2 SVGAGI. With 5 bases removed from V and 3 bases from J, the gap between germline ends came to 11 bases. This chain's CDR3 is CASSRRDNYEQYF. For the CDR3, the DNA is TGTGCCAGCAGTCGACGGGACAACTACGAGCAGTACTTC.

The genes are TRBV6-5 and TRBJ1-3; tentatively, D is TRBD1 (6 bases). Trimming took 6 bases from V and 0 from J, leaving 12 bases between them. Germline CDR1 and CDR2: MNHEY and SVGAGI. This CDR3 has 15 residues. This chain's CDR3 is CASSRTVISGNTIYF. CDR3 bases: TGTGCCAGCAGCAGGACAGTGATCTCTGGAAACACCATATATTTT.

This chain uses TRBV6-1 with TRBJ2-7; 7 positions agree with TRBD1. The CDR3 runs to 14 residues. The V gene end was trimmed by 6 bases and the J gene end by 5 bases; junction bases not matched to a gene: 10. Germline V gives CDR1 MNHNS, CDR2 SASEGT. The CDR3 protein is CASRLYGQVNEQYF. Written as DNA, the CDR3 is TGTGCCAGCAGACTCTACGGACAGGTCAACGAGCAGTACTTC.

The rearrangement uses TRBV29-1 and TRBJ2-7, with TRBD2 matching 10 bases. Germline values: CDR1 SQVTM, CDR2 ANQGSEA. Unmatched junction bases numbered 5, after V lost 3 bases and J lost 0 bases. This CDR3 comprises 15 residues. The CDR3 DNA is TGCAGCGTTGAGGGAACTAGCGGGGACTCCTACGAGCAGTACTTC. Translated: CSVEGTSGDSYEQYF.

The genes are TRBV5-6 and TRBJ1-2; a possible D gene is TRBD1 (6 bases). Germline CDR1 reads SGHDT; CDR2 reads YYEEEE. Trimming removed 8 bases from V and 3 bases from J, with 17 bases in between. The CDR3 length is 14 residues. This CDR3 reads CASFEGGAYYGYTF. The DNA for the CDR3 is TGTGCCAGTTTCGAGGGGGGCGCCTACTATGGCTACACCTTC.

As DNA, the CDR3 is TGTGCCAGCACCCTGAACAGGGGGCTGACAGATACGCAGTATTTT. This translates into CASTLNRGLTDTQYF. This chain links TRBV6-5 with TRBJ2-3; 9 bases map to TRBD1. Per germline, CDR1 MNHEY and CDR2 SVGAGI. V shed 7 bases, J shed 3 bases, and the junction held 8 bases outside the gene matches. This CDR3 comprises 15 residues.

The chain employs TRBV10-3 and TRBJ2-3; no clear D. V shed 2 bases and J shed 4 bases, with 7 bases lying between them. Germline CDR1 ENHRY, CDR2 SYGVKD. The CDR3 spans 13 residues. The CDR3 region has the DNA TGTGCCATCAGTGAGGCGAATGCAGATACGCAGTATTTT. Translation gives CAISEANADTQYF.

This sequence joins TRBV4-1 and TRBJ2-1; 9 bases are a match to TRBD2. CDR1 is MGHRA and CDR2 is YSYEKL in the germline V gene. J gave up 7 bases and V 7 bases, and 11 bases lay outside the gene matches. This CDR3 has 15 residues. CDR3 amino acids: CASTARGLARNEQFF. In DNA form, the CDR3 reads TGCGCCAGCACAGCCCGGGGACTAGCTCGAAATGAGCAGTTCTTC.

The gene calls are TRBV10-3 and TRBJ2-1; 11 bases match TRBD2. The length of the CDR3 is 11 residues. CDR1 is ENHRY and CDR2 is SYGVKD in the germline V gene. With 2 bases clipped from V and 15 bases from J, the junction kept 0 bases outside the gene matches. This CDR3 is CAISEGTSGFF. The DNA of the CDR3 is TGTGCCATCAGTGAGGGGACTAGCGGGTTCTTC.

This rearrangement joins TRBV6-1 to TRBJ2-1; 9 nucleotides align to TRBD2. The CDR3 is made up of 16 amino acids. The germline gives CDR1 MNHNS, CDR2 SASEGT. V trimming: 0 bases; J trimming: 4 bases; junction bases outside the gene matches: 4. CDR3 region: CASSEAGLASYNEQFF. CDR3 bases: TGTGCCAGCAGTGAAGCCGGACTAGCGTCTTACAATGAGCAGTTCTTC.

The V call is TRBV5-1, the J call TRBJ2-3; TRBD2 is a possible D gene (5 bases). The CDR3 is 15 residues long. V was pared by 4 bases and J by 3 bases, with 15 bases between. CDR1 SGHRS and CDR2 YFSETQ come from the germline V gene. The CDR3 sequence: CASSEGLGRTDTQYF. The CDR3 DNA follows: TGCGCCAGCAGCGAGGGCTTGGGTAGGACAGATACGCAGTATTTT.

This sequence joins TRBV10-3 and TRBJ1-5; no definite D call. CDR1 and CDR2 (germline): ENHRY, SYGVKD. CDR3 size: 15 residues. Trimming removed 0 bases at V and 7 bases at J, with 13 bases between. The CDR3 reads CAISESNGVGQPQHF. In nucleotides, the CDR3 is TGTGCCATCAGTGAGTCGAACGGGGTGGGCCAGCCCCAGCATTTT.

The V and J genes are TRBV10-3 and TRBJ2-5; 7 nucleotides match TRBD1. The J call may not be correct, given that the DNA end is closer to TRBJ2-7. The germline gives CDR1 ENHRY, CDR2 SYGVKD. This CDR3 has 13 residues. The CDR3 DNA follows: TGTGCCATCAAGCAGGGGGTTTCCTACGAGCAGTACTTC. This gives the protein CAIKQGVSYEQYF.

The chain joins TRBV6-1 to TRBJ1-2; maybe TRBD1 (6 bases). This CDR3 contains 13 residues. Germline V gene lookup returns CDR1 MNHNS and CDR2 SASEGT. V was pared by 8 bases and J by 4 bases, with 14 bases between. The CDR3 bases are TGTGCCAGCCTCCCGGGACACTCCTATGGCTACACCTTC. Protein: CASLPGHSYGYTF.

V is TRBV30 and J is TRBJ1-1; maybe TRBD1 (5 bases). Trimming took off 0 bases at V and 3 bases at J, with 5 bases between the two ends. Germline CDR1 GTSNPN, CDR2 SVGIG (reference sequence). The CDR3 length is 12 residues. The CDR3 region is CAWSVGDTEAFF. The DNA of the CDR3 is TGTGCCTGGAGTGTAGGGGACACTGAAGCTTTCTTT. Filled out from reference TRBV30 and TRBJ1-1, the complete variable domain reads SQTIHQWPATLVQPVGSPLSLECTVEGTSNPNLYWYRQAAGRGLQLLFYSVGIGQISSEVPQNLSASRPQDRQFILSSKKLLLSDSGFYLCAWSVGDTEAFFGQGTRLTVV.

The rearrangement joins TRBV4-2 to TRBJ2-4; 8 bases fit TRBD1. This CDR3 spans 16 amino acids. Germline V gives CDR1 LGHNA, CDR2 YNFKEQ. V was pared by 4 bases and J by 4 bases, with 9 bases of the junction left unmatched. CDR3 nucleotide sequence: TGTGCCAGCAGCCGATCTCTGACAGGGGAGAAAAACATTCAGTACTTC. Its translation is CASSRSLTGEKNIQYF.

J is TRBJ2-1 and V is TRBV5-8; D possibly corresponds to TRBD2 (6 bases). Germline loops: CDR1 SGHTS, CDR2 YDEGEE. This CDR3 is built from 15 residues. The ends were cut back, 4 bases at V and 4 bases at J, with 15 bases in the middle. The CDR3: CASSEGLARYNEQFF. CDR3 coding DNA: TGTGCCAGCAGCGAGGGACTCGCTCGTTACAATGAGCAGTTCTTC.

The V call is TRBV5-1, the J call TRBJ2-2, with D perhaps TRBD2 (5 bases). The germline V and J ends were trimmed by 0 bases and 5 bases, with 8 bases remaining between them. CDR3 length: 14 amino acids. The germline CDR1 and CDR2 sequences are SGHRS and YFSETQ. The CDR3, as DNA: TGCGCCAGCAGCTTGGGGGGAGAGACCGGGGAGCTGTTTTTT. It is translated as CASSLGGETGELFF.

The chain employs TRBV6-6 and TRBJ1-2, with a tentative D call TRBD1 (6 bases). CDR1 is MNHNY and CDR2 is SVGAGI in the germline V gene (reference sequence). The V and J ends lost 5 bases and 3 bases respectively, with 16 bases between them. The CDR3 length is 15 residues. CDR3 residues: CASSPTGGGYYGYTF. The CDR3 DNA is TGTGCCAGCAGTCCGACGGGAGGGGGATACTATGGCTACACCTTC.

V gene TRBV11-1 combines with J gene TRBJ2-2, with 11 positions matching TRBD1. The germline CDR1 and CDR2 sequences are SGHAT and FQDESV (reference sequence). V gave up 5 bases and J gave up 5 bases; unmatched junction bases: 4. The CDR3 contains 15 residues. CDR3 loop: CASSPRDRGTGELFF. The CDR3 coding sequence is TGTGCCAGCAGCCCCCGGGACAGGGGGACCGGGGAGCTGTTTTTT.

This chain links TRBV11-2 with TRBJ2-5, with a tentative D call TRBD2 (5 bases). Per the germline V gene, CDR1 is SGHAT and CDR2 is FQNNGV. The CDR3 is made up of 17 amino acids. Trimming took off 2 bases at V and 5 bases at J, with 21 bases between the two ends. CDR3 sequence reads: CASSLTPVSGDWETQYF. Written as DNA, the CDR3 is TGTGCCAGCAGCTTAACGCCGGTCTCCGGGGATTGGGAGACCCAGTACTTC.